This T cell receptor beta chain appears in the sequencing data of a study of T cells after yellow fever vaccination. MiXCR, run by TCRdb on the 5' RACE reads, gives a single entry per CDR3 protein. The data contain more than 300,000 distinct CDR3 sequences, roughly 10% of them seen just once; the ten biggest clones take up approximately 3.3%. The CDR3 is 13 residues long. Germline lookup yields CDR1 MNHNS and CDR2 SASEGT. In its sample, this clonotype was seen many times. At one boundary the junction diverges from the germline segment, which might be a read error. V is TRBV6-1 and J is TRBJ1-5, with TRBD1 matching 7 bases. The material sequenced was CD4+ T cells sorted from PBMCs, taken 45 days after the yellow fever booster vaccination. This clonotype originated in a man between 18 and 35 years old who received the YFV17D yellow fever vaccine. CDR3 coding DNA: TGTGCCGGCAGGACAGGAGCCAATCAGCCCCAGCATTTT. Its protein product is CAGRTGANQPQHF.